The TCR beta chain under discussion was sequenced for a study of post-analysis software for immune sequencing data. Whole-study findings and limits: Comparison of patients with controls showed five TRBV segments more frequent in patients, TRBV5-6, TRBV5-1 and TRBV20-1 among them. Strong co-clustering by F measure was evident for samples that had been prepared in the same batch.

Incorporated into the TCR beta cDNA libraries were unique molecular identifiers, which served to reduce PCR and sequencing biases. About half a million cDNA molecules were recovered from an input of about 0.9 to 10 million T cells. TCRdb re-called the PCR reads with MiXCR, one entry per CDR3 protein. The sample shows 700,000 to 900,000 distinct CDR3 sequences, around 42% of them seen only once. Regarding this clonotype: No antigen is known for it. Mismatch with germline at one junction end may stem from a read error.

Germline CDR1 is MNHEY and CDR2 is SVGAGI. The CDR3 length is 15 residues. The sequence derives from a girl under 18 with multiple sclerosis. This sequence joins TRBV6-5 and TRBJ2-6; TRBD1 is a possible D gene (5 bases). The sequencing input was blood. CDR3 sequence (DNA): TGTGCCAGCAGTTACTCCCCCTCTGGGGCCAACGTCCAGACTTTC. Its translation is CASSYSPSGANVQTF.